This TCR beta chain was documented in a study of blood T cell repertoires in COVID-19. The overall study: Donors in the United States, Italy and Spain gave samples during acute or convalescent COVID-19. Sources were T cells, B-cell-depleted T cells, or PBMCs; the material itself was cDNA or gDNA.

Per the authors' pipeline: For nucleated cells, counts were estimated from reference gene primer amplification. Libraries were prepared by immunoSEQ multiplex PCR; TCRdb keeps only in-frame clonotypes and omits some of them. That table is the source of V, J and clone size, and D and trimming were worked out from the DNA. The top ten hold roughly 1.3% of the sample, which has approximately 220,000 clones, roughly four fifths seen once. Germline CDR1 reads MNHEY; CDR2 reads SMNVEV (reference sequence). The CDR3 is 13 residues long. V shed 4 bases and J shed 3 bases, with 8 bases lying between them. Participants reported their clinical history, and cohort assignment relied on those reports.

This TCR was recovered from a woman in her forties with acute COVID-19. The chain links TRBV27 to TRBJ2-3; tentatively, D is TRBD2 (6 bases). The sample consisted of PBMCs or T cells enriched from blood (not recorded which). The CDR3 DNA reads TGTGCCAGCAGTTGGGCGGGGACAGATACGCAGTATTTT. It codes for CASSWAGTDTQYF.